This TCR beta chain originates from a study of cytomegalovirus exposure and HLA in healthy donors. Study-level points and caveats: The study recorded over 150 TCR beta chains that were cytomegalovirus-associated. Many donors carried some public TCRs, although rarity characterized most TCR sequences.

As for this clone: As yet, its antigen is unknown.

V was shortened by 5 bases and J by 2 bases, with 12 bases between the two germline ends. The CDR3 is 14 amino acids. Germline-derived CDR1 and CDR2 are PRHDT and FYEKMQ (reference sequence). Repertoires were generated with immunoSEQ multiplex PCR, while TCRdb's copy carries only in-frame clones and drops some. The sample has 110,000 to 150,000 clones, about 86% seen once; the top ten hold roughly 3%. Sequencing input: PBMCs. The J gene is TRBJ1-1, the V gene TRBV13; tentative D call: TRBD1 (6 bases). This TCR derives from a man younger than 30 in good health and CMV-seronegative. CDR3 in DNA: TGTGCCAGCAGCACCAGGACAGTAAACACTGAAGCTTTCTTT. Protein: CASSTRTVNTEAFF.